A selection of T cell receptor beta chains follows, all from one sample in a study of CD8+CD57+ T cells in acquired aplastic anemia. From the reads, TCRdb called clonotypes with MiXCR, one entry per CDR3 protein. The sample holds 180,000 or so distinct CDR3 sequences, more than 45% seen once. The specimen was sorted CD4+, CD8+, or CD8+CD57+ T cells (not recorded which) from PBMCs. The receptors shown here come from a human donor with aplastic anemia. Both conserved end residues are part of each CDR3. A D gene is named only where the DNA matches it firmly. Expanded clones are given a class, and other clones once, few, many or no size at all.

j_call v_call clone_size d_call cdr3_aa cdr3_nt
TRBJ1-3 TRBV6-1 many NA CASRQTVTGNTIYF TGTGCCAGCAGACAGACAGTTACGGGAAACACCATATATTTT
TRBJ2-5 TRBV7-3 few NA CASSLYGAGETQYF TGTGCCAGCAGCTTATATGGGGCGGGGGAGACCCAGTACTTC
TRBJ2-5 TRBV7-8 many NA CASSLAAGTDLYF TGTGCCAGCAGCTTAGCTGCGGGGACGGACTTATACTTC
TRBJ2-7 TRBV2 NA NA CASSEGRLSYEQYF TGTGCCAGCAGTGAAGGACGGCTGTCCTACGAGCAGTACTTC
TRBJ2-7 TRBV19 NA TRBD2 CASSMTSGGTYEQYF TGTGCCAGTAGTATGACTAGCGGGGGCACCTACGAGCAGTACTTC
TRBJ1-3 TRBV11-2 many NA CASSLDLGTGLYF TGTGCCAGCAGCTTAGATCTAGGGACGGGCCTATATTTT
TRBJ2-2 TRBV24-1 many TRBD1 CATSGRGTLPNTGELFF TGTGCCACCAGTGGCAGGGGGACACTTCCGAACACCGGGGAGCTGTTTTTT
TRBJ1-2 TRBV29-1 few TRBD1 CSVEELGTEELLYGYTF TGCAGCGTTGAAGAACTAGGGACAGAGGAGCTTCTCTATGGCTACACCTTC
TRBJ2-4 TRBV19 NA NA CASSMGSKNIQYF TGTGCCAGTTCCATGGGGTCCAAAAACATTCAGTACTTC
TRBJ2-6 TRBV10-3 NA TRBD1 CAISDLTGGEPGANVLTF TGTGCCATCAGTGACTTGACAGGGGGAGAGCCTGGGGCCAACGTCCTGACTTTC
TRBJ2-7 TRBV24-1 NA NA CAASWVEGTYEQYF TGTGCCGCCAGTTGGGTGGAGGGGACCTACGAGCAGTACTTC
TRBJ2-3 TRBV7-8 NA NA CASSLAWASSTDTQYF TGTGCCAGCAGCTTAGCGTGGGCGTCTAGCACAGATACGCAGTATTTT
TRBJ1-1 TRBV29-1 NA NA CSGAENTEAFF TGCAGCGGAGCGGAGAACACTGAAGCTTTCTTT
TRBJ2-7 TRBV20-1 NA NA CSARVGYSYEQYF TGCAGTGCTAGAGTGGGCTACTCCTACGAGCAGTACTTC
TRBJ2-7 TRBV6-1 many NA CASSEAIYEQYF TGTGCCAGCAGTGAAGCGATCTACGAGCAGTACTTC
TRBJ1-6 TRBV20-1 NA NA CSASVSSSYNSPLHF TGCAGTGCTAGTGTCAGTAGCTCCTATAATTCACCCCTCCACTTT
TRBJ1-1 TRBV19 NA NA CASSIASDTEAFF TGTGCCAGTAGTATAGCCTCTGACACTGAAGCTTTCTTT
TRBJ2-3 TRBV29-1 NA NA CSVVGVRGGPQYF TGCAGCGTTGTGGGGGTCAGGGGTGGACCGCAGTATTTT
TRBJ1-2 TRBV7-9 once NA CASSLRSEDGYTF TGTGCCAGCAGCCTTCGTTCGGAAGATGGCTACACCTTC
TRBJ2-1 TRBV19 many TRBD2 CASSEGLAGGGEQFF TGTGCCAGTAGTGAGGGACTAGCGGGGGGGGGTGAGCAGTTCTTC
TRBJ1-5 TRBV24-1 NA NA CATMGTGNQPQHF TGTGCCACCATGGGTACAGGGAATCAGCCCCAGCATTTT
TRBJ2-3 TRBV11-1 NA TRBD2 CASSQPGRDGDTQYF TGTGCCAGCTCCCAACCCGGGAGGGACGGAGATACGCAGTATTTT
TRBJ2-1 TRBV25-1 NA TRBD1 CASSEPHDGTGIYNEQFF TGTGCCAGCAGCGAACCTCACGATGGGACAGGAATATACAATGAGCAGTTCTTC
TRBJ2-7 TRBV15 few TRBD1 CASSSLLGQGYEQYF TGTGCCAGCAGTTCTCTACTCGGACAGGGATACGAGCAGTACTTC
TRBJ1-2 TRBV27 few NA CASSPVRGADNYGYTF TGTGCCAGCAGCCCGGTGAGGGGGGCGGATAACTATGGCTACACCTTC
TRBJ2-1 TRBV11-2 few TRBD1 CASSNRDRGYNEQFF TGTGCCAGCAGCAACCGGGACAGAGGATACAATGAGCAGTTCTTC
TRBJ1-1 TRBV5-6 NA TRBD1 CASSPSTGTEAFF TGTGCCAGCAGCCCTTCGACAGGGACTGAAGCTTTCTTT
TRBJ2-7 TRBV5-1 NA NA CASSPDSVSYEQYF TGCGCCAGCAGCCCCGACAGCGTGTCCTACGAGCAGTACTTC
TRBJ2-7 TRBV29-1 many TRBD1 CSVDGTGPSYEQYF TGCAGCGTGGACGGGACAGGGCCCTCCTACGAGCAGTACTTC
TRBJ1-2 TRBV29-1 NA NA CSVAGDDYGYTF TGCAGCGTTGCAGGGGACGACTATGGCTACACCTTC
TRBJ2-5 TRBV29-1 NA TRBD1 CSARQGSETQYF TGCAGCGCCAGACAGGGATCAGAGACCCAGTACTTC
TRBJ2-3 TRBV11-2 NA TRBD1 CASSLPGPGQGPDTQYF TGTGCCAGCAGCTTACCCGGGCCGGGACAGGGGCCAGATACGCAGTATTTT
TRBJ1-4 TRBV6-1 many NA CASSELPINLSF TGTGCCAGCAGTGAACTCCCCATTAATTTATCCTTT
TRBJ2-1 TRBV14 many TRBD2 CASSQASGANNEQFF TGTGCCAGCAGCCAAGCTAGCGGGGCCAACAATGAGCAGTTCTTC
TRBJ1-1 TRBV19 NA TRBD1 CASSIDPGGDTEAFF TGTGCCAGTAGTATAGACCCAGGGGGGGACACTGAAGCTTTCTTT
TRBJ2-7 TRBV24-1 once TRBD1 CATWDSSFSPYEQYF TGTGCCACCTGGGACAGCTCATTTAGCCCCTACGAGCAGTACTTC
TRBJ2-7 TRBV5-1 NA NA CASSPGATQQGIYEQYF TGCGCCAGCTCACCGGGGGCCACCCAGCAGGGGATTTACGAGCAGTACTTC
TRBJ2-5 TRBV7-2 NA NA CASSFYGGGETQYF TGTGCCAGCAGCTTTTACGGGGGTGGAGAGACCCAGTACTTC
TRBJ2-2 TRBV10-3 NA TRBD2 CAITGLAGTGELFF TGTGCCATCACGGGACTAGCGGGAACCGGGGAGCTGTTTTTT
TRBJ1-2 TRBV9 many NA CASSVIEYYGYTF TGTGCCAGCAGCGTAATTGAGTACTATGGCTACACCTTC
TRBJ1-1 TRBV10-3 few NA CATKVEGRNTEAFF TGTGCCACCAAGGTGGAGGGCCGGAACACTGAAGCTTTCTTT
TRBJ2-7 TRBV15 few NA CATSSGTDWSEQYF TGTGCCACCAGCAGCGGGACCGATTGGTCTGAGCAGTACTTC
TRBJ2-3 TRBV20-1 many TRBD2 CSARDGLAGTDTQYF TGCAGTGCTAGAGACGGACTAGCGGGGACAGATACGCAGTATTTT
TRBJ2-1 TRBV12-3/TRBV12-4 NA TRBD2 CASRSAGGPSEQFF TGTGCCAGCAGATCAGCGGGGGGGCCGAGCGAGCAGTTCTTC
TRBJ1-5 TRBV5-6 many NA CASSTATEDAQPQHF TGTGCCAGCAGCACGGCGACAGAAGACGCTCAGCCCCAGCATTTT
TRBJ2-7 TRBV29-1 NA NA CSVAGHNYEQYF TGCAGCGTTGCGGGACATAACTACGAGCAGTACTTC
TRBJ1-6 TRBV5-4 many NA CASSPGLTSNSPLHF TGTGCCAGCAGCCCAGGGTTAACGTCTAATTCACCCCTCCACTTT
TRBJ2-5 TRBV10-2 many NA CASSERDNQETQYF TGCGCCAGCAGTGAGAGGGACAACCAAGAGACCCAGTACTTC
TRBJ1-2 TRBV19 many TRBD1 CASSMAGGASYGYTF TGTGCCAGTAGTATGGCAGGGGGCGCGAGCTATGGCTACACCTTC
TRBJ1-1 TRBV19 many NA CASSLKRGTEAFF TGTGCCAGTAGTCTAAAAAGGGGGACTGAAGCTTTCTTT
TRBJ1-5 TRBV12-3/TRBV12-4 many NA CASSTRMYGSNQPQHF TGTGCCAGCAGTACCCGAATGTATGGTAGCAATCAGCCCCAGCATTTT
TRBJ1-1 TRBV6-1 many NA CASRDPVTEAFF TGTGCCAGCAGGGACCCCGTCACTGAAGCTTTCTTT
TRBJ2-3 TRBV25-1 NA NA CASISVTGSTDTQYF TGTGCTAGTATTTCTGTAACAGGTAGCACAGATACGCAGTATTTT
TRBJ1-2 TRBV29-1 NA NA CSVEEDTYGYTF TGCAGCGTTGAGGAGGACACCTATGGCTACACCTTC
TRBJ2-2 TRBV5-1 many NA CASSLRRADTGELFF TGCGCCAGCAGCTTGCGCAGGGCTGACACCGGGGAGCTGTTTTTT
TRBJ1-2 TRBV4-1 many TRBD1 CASSQDRGLYGYTF TGCGCCAGCAGCCAGGACAGGGGTTTATATGGCTACACCTTC
TRBJ1-1 TRBV9 many TRBD1 CASSVGQGDLTEAFF TGTGCCAGCAGCGTGGGGCAGGGGGACCTCACTGAAGCTTTCTTT
TRBJ1-2 TRBV19 many TRBD1 CASSSTPLTGANYGYTF TGTGCCAGTAGTTCTACCCCATTGACAGGGGCCAACTATGGCTACACCTTC
TRBJ2-7 TRBV19 many NA CASSQGREQYF TGTGCCAGTTCACAGGGACGCGAGCAGTACTTC